The 32 T cell receptor beta chains below come from one sample, sequenced in a study of blood T cell repertoires in COVID-19. Clones were read by immunoSEQ multiplex PCR, and TCRdb kept only the in-frame ones, dropping some. The data contain under 45,000 clones, approximately 90% of them singletons. The sample comprised peripheral blood. These receptors were collected from a man aged 40-50 years with COVID-19, enrolled during active disease.

This rearrangement joins TRBV20-1 to TRBJ2-7; no clear D gene. The V end lost 3 bases, the J end lost 5 bases, and 8 bases lay between the germline ends. Germline loops: CDR1 DFQATT, CDR2 SNEGSKA (reference sequence). The CDR3 has 11 amino acids. Written as DNA, the CDR3 is TGCAGTGCTAGTCGTGGCCACGAGCAGTACTTC. Its protein is CSASRGHEQYF.

This rearrangement joins TRBV9 to TRBJ2-5; a weak D match, TRBD2 (6 bases). The CDR3 loop spans 13 amino acids. CDR1 SGDLS and CDR2 YYNGEE come from the germline V gene. V dropped 2 bases and J dropped 5 bases, with 10 bases sitting between them. CDR3 coding DNA: TGTGCCAGCAGCGTGGACGGGGGTGAGACCCAGTACTTC. Its translation: CASSVDGGETQYF.

The chain carries TRBV27 and TRBJ1-5; 8 bases fit TRBD1. The V and J ends lost 6 bases and 7 bases, in that order; junction bases with no gene match: 8. The germline gives CDR1 MNHEY, CDR2 SMNVEV (reference sequence). The CDR3 sequence is 14 residues long. The CDR3 coding sequence is TGTGCCAGCAGCCCGGACAGGGCAGGGCAGCCCCAGCATTTT. It yields the protein CASSPDRAGQPQHF.

The chain has TRBV2 and TRBJ1-1, with 11 nucleotides matching TRBD1. From germline, CDR1 is SNHLY and CDR2 FYNNEI. The CDR3 spans 12 residues. The J segment lost 8 bases and the V segment lost 6 bases, leaving 2 bases of the junction unmatched. CDR3 in DNA: TGTGCCAGCAGGGGACAGGGGGGGGAAGCTTTCTTT. Translated: CASRGQGGEAFF.

The chain combines TRBV6-2 or TRBV6-3 with TRBJ2-3; 11 bases fit TRBD2. Trimming took 2 bases from V and 5 from J; bases not matched to a gene: 9. Germline V lookup: CDR1 MNHEY, CDR2 SVGEGT. The CDR3 is made up of 17 amino acids. As DNA, the CDR3 is TGTGCCAGCAGTTACCAGCTAGCGGGAGGTAGTGGAGATACGCAGTATTTT. This codes for CASSYQLAGGSGDTQYF.

The rearrangement links TRBV27 to TRBJ1-6; 7 bases map to TRBD1. From germline, CDR1 is MNHEY and CDR2 SMNVEV (reference sequence). V was pared by 6 bases and J by 0 bases, with 5 bases of the junction left unmatched. The CDR3 consists of 16 residues. CDR3 DNA sequence: TGTGCCAGCAGGGGACAGACGAGCTCCTATAATTCACCCCTCCACTTT. It codes for CASRGQTSSYNSPLHF.

CDR3 residues: CASSSGQNGEKLFF. DNA for the CDR3: TGTGCCAGCAGCTCAGGACAAAATGGTGAAAAACTGTTTTTT. The gene calls are TRBV5-6 and TRBJ1-4, with D perhaps TRBD1 (5 bases). The CDR3 consists of 14 residues. Germline V lookup: CDR1 SGHDT, CDR2 YYEEEE. Trimming cost V 3 bases and J 7 bases, with 13 bases left between them.

The chain employs TRBV10-2 and TRBJ1-1; D uncertain. Germline V CDR1 and CDR2: WSHSY, SAAADI. V gave up 5 bases and J gave up 1 base, with 23 bases separating them. The CDR3 is 18 residues long. CDR3 in DNA: TGCGCCAGCAGTCCACCCGAGCGGAGTGGCCTACGGAACACTGAAGCTTTCTTT. Protein product: CASSPPERSGLRNTEAFF.

This clone was counted between two and nine times. This sequence joins TRBV4-2 and TRBJ1-5, with TRBD1 matching over 8 bases. V lost 4 bases, J lost 2 bases, and 4 bases stayed unmatched. This CDR3 has 15 residues. CDR1 is LGHNA and CDR2 is YNFKEQ in the germline V gene. CDR3 residues: CASSPGQGGNQPQHF. CDR3 DNA sequence: TGTGCCAGCAGCCCCGGACAGGGCGGCAATCAGCCCCAGCATTTT.

This clone has a single count. The chain is built from TRBV30 and TRBJ1-2; D is unclear. The V end lost 0 bases, the J end lost 8 bases, and 13 bases lay between the germline ends. The V gene's germline CDR1 is GTSNPN and CDR2 SVGIG (reference sequence). This CDR3 region has 13 residues. The CDR3 region has the DNA TGTGCCTGGAGTGTTGAGGAATCAGACGGCTACACCTTC. Translated, it gives CAWSVEESDGYTF.

This clone is medium-sized in the sample. The chain is built from TRBV7-2 and TRBJ2-1; 8 bases align to TRBD1. Looked up from germline, CDR1 is SGHTA and CDR2 is FQGNSA. The length of the CDR3 is 15 residues. The V segment lost 2 bases and the J segment 6 bases; nucleotides outside the gene matches: 6. CDR3 in amino acids: CASSLTGQELNEQFF. CDR3 DNA sequence: TGTGCCAGCAGCTTAACGGGACAGGAACTCAATGAGCAGTTCTTC.

The chain recombines TRBV7-3 with TRBJ2-3; D may be TRBD2 (5 bases). Germline values: CDR1 SGHTA, CDR2 FQGTGA. The CDR3 sequence is 14 residues long. V gave up 5 bases and J gave up 7 bases, with 16 bases separating them. Here the CDR3 DNA reads TGTGCCAGCAGCCAACAGAGTGGCGGGTATACGCAGTATTTT. It encodes CASSQQSGGYTQYF.

This chain joins TRBV5-6 and TRBJ2-5; possibly TRBD1 for D (5 bases). Germline-derived CDR1 and CDR2 are SGHDT and YYEEEE. This CDR3 region has 16 residues. Deletions cut 1 base from V and 5 bases from J, with 18 bases between. For the CDR3, the DNA is TGTGCCAGCAGCTTGCGACGGTTCCCTGGGGCCGAGACCCAGTACTTC. This encodes CASSLRRFPGAETQYF.

This clone was found once. J is TRBJ2-2 and V is TRBV7-9; 9 bases fit TRBD1. Germline V gene lookup returns CDR1 SEHNR and CDR2 FQNEAQ (reference sequence). The CDR3 has 16 amino acids. J gave up 5 bases and V 0 bases, and 4 bases lay outside the gene matches. The CDR3 protein is CASSLAAGTGTGELFF. The CDR3 DNA is TGTGCCAGCAGCTTAGCGGCCGGGACAGGGACCGGGGAGCTGTTTTTT. Supplemented by reference TRBV7-9 and TRBJ2-2, the full variable domain reads DTGVSQNPRHKITKRGQNVTFRCDPISEHNRLYWYRQTLGQGPEFLTYFQNEAQLEKSRLLSDRFSAERPKGSFSTLEIQRTEQGDSAMYLCASSLAAGTGTGELFFGEGSRLTVL.

The V call is TRBV5-1, the J call TRBJ2-7, with 8 bases that match TRBD1. The V gene end was trimmed by 0 bases and the J gene end by 4 bases; junction bases not matched to a gene: 6. CDR1 and CDR2 (germline): SGHRS, YFSETQ. CDR3 length: 15 amino acids. In DNA, the CDR3 is TGCGCCAGCAGCTTGGACCCGGGACAGGTATACGAGCAGTACTTC. Protein product: CASSLDPGQVYEQYF. The full variable domain, its missing parts supplied by reference TRBV5-1 and TRBJ2-7, is KAGVTQTPRYLIKTRGQQVTLSCSPISGHRSVSWYQQTPGQGLQFLFEYFSETQRNKGNFPGRFSGRQFSNSRSEMNVSTLELGDSALYLCASSLDPGQVYEQYFGPGTRLTVT.

The chain uses TRBV5-1 and TRBJ1-2; TRBD1 agrees at 7 bases. Trimming removed 4 bases from V and 2 bases from J; junction bases left unmatched: 8. Per the germline V gene, CDR1 is SGHRS and CDR2 is YFSETQ. This CDR3 is 15 amino acids long. In DNA, the CDR3 is TGCGCCAGCAGCACCGGGACAGTCGCCAACTATGGCTACACCTTC. Translating gives CASSTGTVANYGYTF.

This chain joins TRBV6-1 and TRBJ2-1; TRBD2 matches at 10 bases. The CDR3 is made up of 15 amino acids. Germline CDR1 reads MNHNS; CDR2 reads SASEGT. V shed 1 base, J shed 9 bases, and the junction held 6 bases outside the gene matches. The CDR3 region is CASSEEISGGSEQFF. The CDR3 DNA is TGTGCCAGCAGTGAAGAAATTAGCGGGGGGTCTGAGCAGTTCTTC.

This clone was seen only once. The chain couples TRBV4-2 to TRBJ1-4; D is ambiguous. Germline V gene lookup returns CDR1 LGHNA and CDR2 YNFKEQ. There are 12 residues in the CDR3. Trimming left V 1 base short and J 12 bases short, with 9 bases between. Written as DNA, the CDR3 is TGTGCCAGCAGCCAAGTAGAGACTCAACTGTTTTTT. Translating gives CASSQVETQLFF.

CDR3 sequence (DNA): TGTGCCAGCAGTTCCTCCTTTAGCGGGGAGCTGTTTTTT. Its translation: CASSSSFSGELFF. The chain links TRBV28 to TRBJ2-2; no firm D call. Germline V gene data show CDR1 as MDHEN and CDR2 as SYDVKM. V was trimmed by 4 bases and J by 7 bases, leaving 10 bases between them. This CDR3 contains 13 residues. Complete variable domain (other parts from reference TRBV28 and TRBJ2-2): DVKVTQSSRYLVKRTGEKVFLECVQDMDHENMFWYRQDPGLGLRLIYFSYDVKMKEKGDIPEGYSVSREKKERFSLILESASTNQTSMYLCASSSSFSGELFFGEGSRLTVL.

The V call is TRBV5-1, the J call TRBJ2-1; maybe TRBD2 (6 bases). V was clipped by 5 bases and J by 3 bases, with 15 bases between them. In germline, CDR1 is SGHRS, CDR2 YFSETQ. CDR3 length equals 15 residues. CDR3 bases: TGCGCCAGCAGTCCCACTAGCACCCGCTACAATGAGCAGTTCTTC. Protein: CASSPTSTRYNEQFF.

The chain couples TRBV13 to TRBJ1-1, with TRBD1 matching over 9 bases. This CDR3 is 14 amino acids long. The junction had 5 bases not matched to a gene; V was cut back by 6 bases and J by 3 bases. Germline assignment: CDR1 PRHDT and CDR2 FYEKMQ (reference sequence). CDR3 residues: CASRQQGAHTEAFF. DNA of the CDR3: TGTGCCAGCAGACAACAGGGGGCTCACACTGAAGCTTTCTTT.

J is TRBJ2-7 and V is TRBV18, with TRBD1 identical over 11 bases. V was pared by 3 bases and J by 4 bases, with 5 bases of the junction left unmatched. CDR1 and CDR2 from the germline V gene are KGHSH and LQKENI. CDR3 length: 15 amino acids. The CDR3, as DNA: TGTGCCAGCTCACCCTCCGGGACAGGGGGTTACGAGCAGTACTTC. Amino acid sequence: CASSPSGTGGYEQYF.

This clone occurred a few times. The rearrangement uses TRBV19 and TRBJ2-7; the match to TRBD1 covers 11 bases. The germline V gene encodes CDR1 LNHDA and CDR2 SQIVND (reference sequence). The CDR3 consists of 15 residues. Trimming cost V 2 bases and J 3 bases; bases outside gene matches: 3. The CDR3 region has the DNA TGTGCCAGTAGTATATCGGGACAGGGGGGCTACGAGCAGTACTTC. This encodes CASSISGQGGYEQYF.

This clone has a handful of counts. The rearrangement uses TRBV5-1 and TRBJ1-5, with D maybe TRBD1 (5 bases). Per germline, CDR1 SGHRS and CDR2 YFSETQ. V lost 1 base and J 4 bases, leaving 12 bases between the germline ends. This CDR3 has 15 residues. CDR3 sequence: CASSLTGGDNQPQHF. DNA for the CDR3: TGCGCCAGCAGCTTGACAGGTGGGGATAATCAGCCCCAGCATTTT.

V usage is TRBV19 and J usage is TRBJ2-7; possible D gene TRBD1, 5 bases. The V end was cut by 1 base, the J end by 2 bases, with 9 bases between. The germline gives CDR1 LNHDA, CDR2 SQIVND (reference sequence). This CDR3 has 14 residues. The CDR3 loop reads CASSIGAGTYEQYF. CDR3 DNA sequence: TGTGCCAGTAGTATAGGAGCAGGGACCTACGAGCAGTACTTC.

This chain uses TRBV9 with TRBJ1-4; 7 bases fit TRBD1. In germline, CDR1 is SGDLS, CDR2 YYNGEE. CDR3 length equals 15 residues. V shed 2 bases, J shed 3 bases, and the junction held 4 bases outside the gene matches. In nucleotides, the CDR3 is TGTGCCAGCAGCGTCGGCCAGGGGGCTAATGAAAAACTGTTTTTT. This codes for CASSVGQGANEKLFF.

The rearrangement joins TRBV14 to TRBJ1-6, with 10 bases identical to TRBD1. Germline V CDR1 and CDR2: SGHDN, FVKESK. V lost 4 bases to trimming and J lost 8 bases; unmatched junction nucleotides: 14. The CDR3 loop spans 18 amino acids. CDR3 amino acids: CASSRERTGGLTYSPLHF. DNA for the CDR3: TGTGCCAGCAGCCGCGAAAGGACAGGGGGATTGACGTATTCACCCCTCCACTTT.

This chain connects TRBV3-1 (or the pseudogene TRBV3-2) to TRBJ2-3, with 7 nucleotides matching TRBD2. CDR1 and CDR2 (germline): LGHDT, YNNKEL (reference sequence). The CDR3 runs 15 residues. The V gene end was trimmed by 4 bases and the J gene end by 5 bases; junction bases not matched to a gene: 9. The CDR3 coding sequence is TGTGCCAGCAGCCCCCGCGGGGGTCTGGTAGATACGCAGTATTTT. It codes for CASSPRGGLVDTQYF.

V gene TRBV15 combines with J gene TRBJ1-4; D unresolved. The CDR3 loop spans 16 amino acids. The germline gives CDR1 LNHNV, CDR2 YYDKDF (reference sequence). V was clipped by 6 bases and J by 0 bases, with 14 bases between them. DNA of the CDR3: TGTGCCACCAGATCCGCCGCTGAGGCAACTAATGAAAAACTGTTTTTT. It encodes CATRSAAEATNEKLFF.

The chain is built from TRBV18 and TRBJ2-5; the D gene is possibly TRBD1 (6 bases). The CDR3 loop spans 15 amino acids. Germline CDR1 KGHSH, CDR2 LQKENI. Trimming stripped 5 bases from V and 0 bases from J, with 13 bases between. In nucleotides, the CDR3 is TGTGCCAGCTCAGCGGCAGGGGCGGACCAAGAGACCCAGTACTTC. It specifies CASSAAGADQETQYF.

Concerning this clone: At one end the junction does not follow the germline gene, possibly because of a read error. V is TRBV7-7 and J is TRBJ2-3, with unresolved D. CDR1 and CDR2 (germline): SSHAT, FNYEAQ (reference sequence). The CDR3 totals 15 residues. DNA for the CDR3: TGTGCTAGCAGCTCTCCAACTCCTAGCACAGATACGCAGTATTTT. Translation gives CASSSPTPSTDTQYF.

The genes are TRBV10-3 and TRBJ1-5; D is possibly TRBD1 (5 bases). Per germline, CDR1 ENHRY and CDR2 SYGVKD. The CDR3 consists of 12 residues. V was shortened by 3 bases and J by 11 bases, with 11 bases between the two germline ends. CDR3 DNA: TGTGCCATCAGTGAAGAGCCGGGGGCCCAGCATTTT. It specifies CAISEEPGAQHF.